This T cell receptor beta chain was sequenced for a study of tumor-infiltrating lymphocytes in localized non-small cell lung cancer. Across the whole study: Several tumor histologies, both smoking statuses, and some post-neoadjuvant chemotherapy samples were included. Tumor tissue and non-adjacent uninvolved lung came from each patient. Findings and caveats of the study: Available tissue quantity limited TCR sequencing to a patient subset.

Repertoires were generated with immunoSEQ multiplex PCR, while TCRdb's copy carries only in-frame clones and drops some. In the table there are about 10,000 clones, about 75% of which are singletons. Worth noting for this clone: The antigen remains undetermined.

The sample comprised uninvolved lung tissue not adjacent to the tumor. This TCR was sampled from a human donor with non-small cell lung cancer.

The DNA for the CDR3 is TGTGCCAGCAGCCGATCTAACTCCTACGAGCAGTACTTC. It specifies CASSRSNSYEQYF. The chain employs TRBV7-9 and TRBJ2-7, with D unresolved. Germline V gives CDR1 SEHNR, CDR2 FQNEAQ (reference sequence). V lost 5 bases, J lost 0 bases, and 8 bases lay in between. CDR3 size: 13 residues.